Listed below are T cell receptor beta chains from one sample, sequenced in a study of blood T cell repertoires in COVID-19. Generated by immunoSEQ multiplex PCR, the TCRdb table keeps only in-frame clones and is missing some. In the table there are 80,000 to 90,000 clones, 87% of which are singletons. The sample consisted of peripheral blood. The receptors come from a man in his fifties or sixties with acute or convalescent COVID-19. The CDR3 runs from the conserved cysteine through the conserved F or W.

V gene,J gene,CDR3 protein
TRBV10-3,TRBJ1-4,CAVRTGANEKLFF
TRBV18,TRBJ1-1,CASSPIQGADTEAFF
TRBV5-6,TRBJ2-7,CASSHDSYEQYF
TRBV11-2,TRBJ1-4,CASSPNNEKLFF
TRBV2,TRBJ1-4,CASSTGGREKLFF
TRBV29-1,TRBJ1-1,CSVYKGLRTEAFF
TRBV4-3,TRBJ1-1,CASSQDRRTEAFF
TRBV9,TRBJ1-3,CASSARGGSGGNTIYF
TRBV27,TRBJ2-5,CASSSTGTGTTQYF
TRBV19,TRBJ1-4,CASTFDRETNEKLFF
TRBV6-6,TRBJ2-1,CASKTSEDNEQFF
TRBV7-9,TRBJ2-5,CASRFSGGAQETQYF
TRBV30,TRBJ1-3,CAWSRDTGNTIYF
TRBV5-4,TRBJ2-7,CASSGDRGFSYEQYF
TRBV6-2/TRBV6-3,TRBJ2-1,CASSDSGTRQFF
TRBV6-2/TRBV6-3,TRBJ1-2,CASSRQGYGYTF
TRBV5-5,TRBJ2-1,CASSLGDRGEGEQFF
TRBV19,TRBJ2-3,CASSIGLAGGRGTDTQYF
TRBV20-1,TRBJ1-2,CSASDPLGQGSYNYGYTF
TRBV5-6,TRBJ1-2,CASSFLGQNPDYGYTF
TRBV6-2/TRBV6-3,TRBJ2-1,CASSYLAGTGDYNEQFF
TRBV30,TRBJ1-1,CAWTGQSNTEAFF
TRBV7-8,TRBJ1-3,CASSPQGAGGNTIYF
TRBV7-2,TRBJ1-6,CASSSQGNSPLHF
TRBV10-1,TRBJ2-7,CASSPTTQGYYEQYF
TRBV11-2,TRBJ1-4,CASSNTGHWEKLFF
TRBV7-9,TRBJ1-6,CASSPTGVVYNSPLHF